Listed below are T cell receptor beta chains from one sample, sequenced in a study of regulatory T cells in long-lasting Graves disease. TCRdb reprocessed the multiplex PCR reads with MiXCR, giving one entry per CDR3 protein. The table shows around 460,000 distinct CDR3 sequences, with around a fifth occurring only once. Source: peripheral blood mononuclear cells (PBMCs), taken when the disease was refractory, from a patient treated with antithyroid drugs. The receptors here all came from a female donor with Graves disease. CDR3s include the opening cysteine and the closing phenylalanine or tryptophan. D genes are given only for firm matches. Clone size is stated in some rows and not others, as once, few, many or a class when expanded.

size	V	D	J	CDR3	DNA
.	TRBV6-2/TRBV6-3	.	TRBJ2-2	CASSYSQGLLGGELFF	TGTGCCAGCAGTTACTCTCAGGGGCTGTTAGGCGGGGAGCTGTTTTTT
few	TRBV4-3	TRBD2	TRBJ2-7	CASSHRTSGRYEQYF	TGCGCCAGCAGCCACCGGACTAGCGGGAGGTACGAGCAGTACTTC
few	TRBV12-3/TRBV12-4	.	TRBJ2-1	CASSPQVISYNEQFF	TGTGCCAGCAGTCCACAGGTGATCTCCTACAATGAGCAGTTCTTC
few	TRBV7-9	TRBD2	TRBJ2-7	CAIGGVYEQYF	TGTGCCATCGGGGGGGTCTACGAGCAGTACTTC
many	TRBV7-2	.	TRBJ2-2	CASSLGFGELFF	TGTGCCAGCAGCTTAGGTTTTGGGGAGCTGTTTTTT
few	TRBV6-5	.	TRBJ1-1	CASSYDIPRGLNTEAFF	TGTGCCAGCAGTTACGACATCCCCCGGGGATTGAACACTGAAGCTTTCTTT
many	TRBV24-1	.	TRBJ1-1	CATSDGSGEDTEAFF	TGTGCCACCAGTGATGGGTCAGGGGAGGACACTGAAGCTTTCTTT
.	TRBV30	.	TRBJ2-7	CAWSGRRDSYEQYF	TGTGCCTGGAGTGGCCGTAGGGACTCCTACGAGCAGTACTTC
many	TRBV6-1	.	TRBJ2-7	CASRWQGYEQYF	TGTGCCAGCAGATGGCAGGGATACGAGCAGTACTTC
many	TRBV2	.	TRBJ1-1	CASSVEESTEAFF	TGTGCCAGCAGTGTTGAGGAGAGCACTGAAGCTTTCTTT
many	TRBV3-1	.	TRBJ1-5	CASSQILGGQPQHF	TGTGCCAGCAGCCAAATACTGGGGGGACAGCCCCAGCATTTT
.	TRBV5-1	.	TRBJ1-1	CASSLVGVREAFF	TGCGCCAGCAGCTTGGTAGGTGTGCGAGAAGCTTTCTTT
few	TRBV6-5	.	TRBJ1-2	CASSYQGSNYGYTF	TGTGCCAGCAGTTACCAGGGGTCGAACTATGGCTACACCTTC
.	TRBV12-3/TRBV12-4	.	TRBJ1-3	CAIATGNTIYF	TGTGCCATCGCTACGGGAAACACCATATATTTT
few	TRBV11-2	TRBD2	TRBJ2-7	CASSFISGRLYEQYF	TGTGCCAGCAGCTTTATAAGCGGGAGATTGTACGAGCAGTACTTC
many	TRBV7-2	TRBD2	TRBJ2-5	CASSAGLAGVETQYF	TGTGCCAGCAGCGCGGGACTAGCGGGAGTTGAGACCCAGTACTTC
.	TRBV5-6	.	TRBJ1-5	CASSLQGPHSNQPQHF	TGTGCCAGCAGCTTGCAGGGTCCTCATAGCAATCAGCCCCAGCATTTT
few	TRBV20-1	.	TRBJ2-7	CSARVIYEQYF	TGCAGTGCTAGAGTAATCTACGAGCAGTACTTC
many	TRBV6-5	.	TRBJ2-7	CASSYGDKSSYEQYF	TGTGCCAGCAGTTACGGGGATAAGAGCTCCTACGAGCAGTACTTC
.	TRBV19	.	TRBJ1-2	CASRTGRGGADGYTF	TGTGCCAGTAGGACGGGCCGGGGGGGGGCAGATGGCTACACCTTC
few	TRBV29-1	TRBD2	TRBJ2-5	CSVDELAGGREETQYF	TGCAGCGTTGACGAACTAGCGGGGGGCCGCGAGGAGACCCAGTACTTC
many	TRBV2	TRBD2	TRBJ2-7	CASSGDYSSYEQYF	TGTGCCAGCAGTGGGGACTATTCCTCCTACGAGCAGTACTTC
few	TRBV7-9	TRBD1	TRBJ2-7	CASSLGIGRGLPLGQYF	TGTGCCAGCAGCTTAGGCATCGGCAGGGGGCTACCCCTAGGGCAGTACTTC
many	TRBV7-2	.	TRBJ1-1	CASSLAENTEAFF	TGTGCCAGCAGCTTAGCGGAAAACACTGAAGCTTTCTTT
.	TRBV7-2	.	TRBJ2-7	CASSQQGGNEQYF	TGCGCCAGCAGCCAACAGGGGGGGAACGAGCAGTACTTC
many	TRBV3-1	.	TRBJ1-1	CASSQDTTGNTEAFF	TGTGCCAGCAGCCAAGATACGACAGGGAACACTGAAGCTTTCTTT
.	TRBV14	TRBD1	TRBJ1-2	CASSQDGGTGAYGYTF	TGTGCCAGCAGCCAAGATGGCGGGACAGGGGCCTATGGCTACACCTTC
.	TRBV28	.	TRBJ2-1	CASSLASSLFNEQFF	TGTGCCAGCAGTTTAGCTTCTAGTCTTTTCAATGAGCAGTTCTTC
.	TRBV6-8	TRBD2	TRBJ2-1	CASTSSGGGPYGEQFF	TGTGCCAGCACCTCGTCGGGCGGGGGGCCCTATGGTGAGCAGTTCTTC
few	TRBV30	.	TRBJ2-6	CAWSVAGAGDFLTF	TGTGCCTGGAGTGTTGCCGGGGCCGGGGACTTCCTGACTTTC
.	TRBV5-1	.	TRBJ1-1	CASSLFLGGFHTEAFF	TGCGCCAGCAGCTTGTTTTTGGGGGGCTTCCACACTGAAGCTTTCTTT